Below, 22 T cell receptor beta chains from the same sample are listed, as sequenced in a study of blood T cell repertoires in COVID-19. Only in-frame clones appear in the TCRdb table, and some are missing; sequencing was by immunoSEQ multiplex PCR. Found here are a few hundred thousand clones, 75% to 90% of them singletons; the top ten hold about 5%. Sequencing was performed on PBMCs or T cells enriched from blood (not recorded which). The receptors stem from a woman aged 45 to 65 who had recovered from COVID-19.

The chain uses TRBV27 and TRBJ1-1, with TRBD1 as a possible D gene (6 bases). The CDR3 extends over 18 amino acids. Germline CDR1 MNHEY, CDR2 SMNVEV (reference sequence). The V and J ends lost 2 bases and 4 bases respectively, with 23 bases between them. The CDR3 here is CASSLQWDMRRLSTEAFF. The CDR3 DNA reads as TGTGCCAGCAGTTTACAATGGGACATGAGAAGACTAAGCACTGAAGCTTTCTTT.

This clone was recorded a few times. The J gene is TRBJ2-5, the V gene TRBV6-5, with D possibly matching TRBD2 (7 bases). Germline CDR1 MNHEY, CDR2 SVGAGI. V shed 6 bases and J shed 5 bases, with 13 bases lying between them. The CDR3 contains 13 residues. CDR3 in DNA: TGTGCCAGCAGCCCGGGGGGCTGGGAGACCCAGTACTTC. It encodes CASSPGGWETQYF.

This clone was detected only once. This chain uses TRBV30 with TRBJ2-2, with TRBD2 as a possible D gene (7 bases). CDR3 length: 15 amino acids. Germline CDR1 is GTSNPN and CDR2 is SVGIG (reference sequence). Trimming took off 5 bases at V and 15 bases at J, with 28 bases between the two ends. Here the CDR3 reads CAWGGAQGVRAGLFF. The DNA of the CDR3 is TGTGCCTGGGGGGGGGCCCAAGGAGTTCGGGCAGGATTGTTTTTT.

The gene calls are TRBV19 and TRBJ2-4; 7 nucleotides align to TRBD1. Germline trimming cut 2 bases from V and 5 bases from J; bases unmatched to any gene: 12. This CDR3 is 17 amino acids long. CDR1 is LNHDA, CDR2 SQIVND, per germline (reference sequence). CDR3 sequence: CASSILLGWTGENIQYF. The CDR3 DNA sequence: TGTGCCAGTAGTATATTGTTGGGTTGGACAGGAGAAAACATTCAGTACTTC.

V usage is TRBV6-5 and J usage is TRBJ1-1, with D possibly TRBD1 on 6 matching bases. Trimming removed 2 bases at V and 5 bases at J, with 15 bases between. The CDR3 consists of 15 residues. Germline V gene data show CDR1 as MNHEY and CDR2 as SVGAGI. The CDR3 sequence: CASSYGGGRGTEAFF. The DNA for the CDR3 is TGTGCCAGCAGTTACGGCGGGGGCCGGGGTACTGAAGCTTTCTTT.

The rearrangement links TRBV7-2 to TRBJ2-3, with unresolved D. This CDR3 comprises 11 residues. Germline CDR1 reads SGHTA; CDR2 reads FQGNSA. V lost 5 bases to trimming and J lost 6 bases, with 6 bases between them. CDR3: CASSPADTQYF. The CDR3 DNA follows: TGTGCCAGCAGCCCCGCGGATACGCAGTATTTT. Drawing the rest from reference TRBV7-2 and TRBJ2-3, the complete variable domain is GAGVSQSPSNKVTEKGKDVELRCDPISGHTALYWYRQSLGQGLEFLIYFQGNSAPDKSGLPSDRFSAERTGGSVSTLTIQRTQQEDSAVYLCASSPADTQYFGPGTRLTVL.

The chain links TRBV7-3 to TRBJ2-5; D perhaps matches TRBD2 (6 bases). Trimming took off 5 bases at V and 9 bases at J, with 16 bases between the two ends. Germline V gene data show CDR1 as SGHTA and CDR2 as FQGTGA. This CDR3 has 13 amino acids. CDR3 nucleotides: TGTGCCAGCAGCCATACTAGCAGTCCGGCCCAGTACTTC. It encodes CASSHTSSPAQYF. Using reference TRBV7-3 and TRBJ2-5 for the parts outside the CDR3, the full variable domain is GAGVSQTPSNKVTEKGKYVELRCDPISGHTALYWYRQSLGQGPEFLIYFQGTGAADDSGLPNDRFFAVRPEGSVSTLKIQRTERGDSAVYLCASSHTSSPAQYFGPGTRLLVL.

Of note for this clone: In the same sample, other DNA sequences code for this CDR3. The rearrangement links TRBV19 to TRBJ1-6; 7 positions agree with TRBD1. The length of the CDR3 is 15 residues. Germline CDR1 is LNHDA and CDR2 is SQIVND (reference sequence). After removal of 3 bases from V and 4 bases from J, the junction contained 3 bases not matched to a gene. The DNA of the CDR3 is TGTGCCAGTAGTATTAGGGACAGTTATAATTCACCCCTCCACTTT. Residues: CASSIRDSYNSPLHF.

This clone was picked up one time. V gene TRBV19 combines with J gene TRBJ1-6; 10 bases map to TRBD1. V was clipped by 6 bases and J by 6 bases; unmatched bases: 17. Germline CDR1 LNHDA, CDR2 SQIVND (reference sequence). The CDR3 is 19 residues long. The CDR3 DNA is TGTGCCAGTAGATGGGGGACAGGGGAAAATGGTGTGGGTAATTCACCCCTCCACTTT. This codes for CASRWGTGENGVGNSPLHF. Full variable domain (remainder filled in from reference TRBV19 and TRBJ1-6): DGGITQSPKYLFRKEGQNVTLSCEQNLNHDAMYWYRQDPGQGLRLIYYSQIVNDFQKGDIAEGYSVSREKKESFPLTVTSAQKNPTAFYLCASRWGTGENGVGNSPLHFGNGTRLTVT.

This chain links TRBV7-2 with TRBJ2-2; tentatively, D is TRBD1 (6 bases). Trimming stripped 5 bases from V and 4 bases from J, with 11 bases between. CDR1 SGHTA and CDR2 FQGNSA come from the germline V gene. The length of the CDR3 is 14 residues. CDR3 sequence (DNA): TGTGCCAGCAGCCCAGGGACACTCACCGGGGAGCTGTTTTTT. Protein sequence: CASSPGTLTGELFF.

The gene calls are TRBV4-3 and TRBJ2-6; 10 nucleotides match TRBD2. With V trimmed by 0 bases and J by 0 bases, 5 bases remained unmatched. The CDR3 runs to 19 residues. Germline V gene lookup returns CDR1 LGHNA and CDR2 YSLEER. CDR3 residues: CASSQEWSGRASGANVLTF. The CDR3 DNA is TGCGCCAGCAGCCAAGAATGGAGCGGGAGGGCCTCTGGGGCCAACGTCCTGACTTTC.

This rearrangement joins TRBV18 to TRBJ1-4; perhaps TRBD1 as D (5 bases). The germline CDR1 and CDR2 sequences are KGHSH and LQKENI. The V end was cut by 5 bases, the J end by 3 bases, with 19 bases between. The CDR3 spans 17 residues. The CDR3 region has the DNA TGTGCCAGCTCATCATTTCAGGGTGACGGTCCTAATGAAAAACTGTTTTTT. This encodes CASSSFQGDGPNEKLFF.

This chain uses TRBV4-2 with TRBJ1-5; D is perhaps TRBD1 (5 bases). The V end was cut by 0 bases, the J end by 9 bases, with 12 bases between. This CDR3 is 14 amino acids long. The V gene's germline CDR1 is LGHNA and CDR2 YNFKEQ. The CDR3 region is CASSQEAGPGPQHF. In DNA, the CDR3 is TGTGCCAGCAGCCAAGAGGCGGGGCCGGGGCCCCAGCATTTT.

The genes are TRBV7-3 and TRBJ2-6, with 7 bases that match TRBD1. CDR3 length equals 19 residues. V shed 5 bases, J shed 0 bases, and the junction held 13 bases outside the gene matches. The germline V gene encodes CDR1 SGHTA and CDR2 FQGTGA. CDR3 sequence: CASSRIPMTGTSGANVLTF. DNA for the CDR3: TGTGCCAGCAGCCGAATACCAATGACAGGGACCTCTGGGGCCAACGTCCTGACTTTC.

This clone was found a few times. V gene TRBV15 combines with J gene TRBJ1-2; 11 bases align to TRBD1. This CDR3 contains 15 residues. J lost 6 bases, V lost 4 bases, and 7 bases had no gene match. Germline CDR1 reads LNHNV; CDR2 reads YYDKDF (reference sequence). Here the CDR3 DNA reads TGTGCCACCAGCACTGCTGGACAGGGGGCGAATGGCTACACCTTC. Protein product: CATSTAGQGANGYTF.

This sequence joins TRBV18 and TRBJ1-6; D possibly corresponds to TRBD1 (5 bases). Trimming stripped 0 bases from V and 10 bases from J, with 19 bases between. From germline, CDR1 is KGHSH and CDR2 LQKENI. This CDR3 is built from 17 residues. The CDR3 loop is CASSPPRRGLDRSPLHF. In nucleotides, the CDR3 is TGTGCCAGCTCACCACCTAGGAGGGGCCTGGATCGGTCACCCCTCCACTTT.

This clone was seen only a few times. This chain joins TRBV19 and TRBJ1-4; 7 nucleotides align to TRBD1. This CDR3 spans 15 amino acids. Germline V gene data show CDR1 as LNHDA and CDR2 as SQIVND (reference sequence). With V trimmed by 5 bases and J by 6 bases, 9 bases remained unmatched. The DNA of the CDR3 is TGTGCCAGTAGTTCGCTGGACAGGACCTATGAAAAACTGTTTTTT. Translation gives CASSSLDRTYEKLFF.

A note on this clone: This same CDR3 is encoded by further DNA sequences in the sample. In nucleotides, the CDR3 is TGTGCCAGCAGCCAAGATTGGACAGGGGGCCTGAACACTGAAGCTTTCTTT. The encoded protein is CASSQDWTGGLNTEAFF. V usage is TRBV4-2 and J usage is TRBJ1-1, with 11 positions matching TRBD1. This CDR3 comprises 17 residues. V lost 0 bases to trimming and J lost 0 bases; unmatched junction nucleotides: 3. CDR1 and CDR2 from the germline V gene are LGHNA and YNFKEQ.

The J gene is TRBJ1-2, the V gene TRBV29-1, with D perhaps matching TRBD1 (6 bases). Germline V gene lookup returns CDR1 SQVTM and CDR2 ANQGSEA. The CDR3 covers 11 residues. V gave up 5 bases and J gave up 4 bases, with 8 bases separating them. CDR3 coding DNA: TGCAGCGTTATGGACAGCTATGGCTACACCTTC. Translation gives CSVMDSYGYTF.

The gene calls are TRBV15 and TRBJ1-4; TRBD1 might be the D (6 bases). The length of the CDR3 is 16 residues. Germline-derived CDR1 and CDR2 are LNHNV and YYDKDF (reference sequence). V was clipped by 3 bases and J by 4 bases, with 15 bases between them. CDR3 residues: CATSREGQTINEKLFF. CDR3 DNA: TGTGCCACCAGCAGGGAAGGACAGACCATTAATGAAAAACTGTTTTTT.

This rearrangement joins TRBV19 to TRBJ1-1; the D is unclear. The CDR3 sequence is 13 residues long. Trimming took 4 bases from V and 0 from J, leaving 6 bases between them. Germline V gives CDR1 LNHDA, CDR2 SQIVND (reference sequence). The CDR3 reads CASSTVMNTEAFF. The CDR3 nucleotides read TGTGCCAGTAGTACGGTTATGAACACTGAAGCTTTCTTT.

This clone was seen only once. The chain has TRBV7-2 and TRBJ2-1; possibly TRBD2 for D (6 bases). CDR1 and CDR2 from the germline V gene are SGHTA and FQGNSA. Deletions cut 3 bases from V and 7 bases from J, with 13 bases between. The length of the CDR3 is 14 residues. DNA for the CDR3: TGTGCCAGCAGCTTGGGCGGGACTTCAAATGAGCAGTTCTTC. This encodes CASSLGGTSNEQFF.